What follows describes a single T cell receptor (beta chain). As yet, its antigen is unknown. TCRdb's table, derived via immunoSEQ multiplex PCR, lists solely in-frame clones and lacks some. The sample comprises 100,000 to 150,000 clones, 89% of which are singletons, and more than 0.95% rests with the top ten. This entry belongs to a study of cytomegalovirus exposure and HLA in healthy donors. General study results and limits: Overall, about 160 TCR beta chains were annotated as cytomegalovirus-associated.

Separate from the 666-subject first cohort, the approximately 120-subject validation cohort was the one that the donors belonged to. There are 13 residues in the CDR3. Germline V gene data show CDR1 as MNHEY and CDR2 as SVGAGI. Trimming pared 5 bases from V and 8 bases from J, leaving 15 bases between. V and J are TRBV6-5 and TRBJ1-2, with D possibly matching TRBD1 (6 bases). The receptor's source is a woman in her late teens or twenties in good health and CMV-seronegative. Sequencing was performed on PBMCs. The DNA for the CDR3 is TGTGCCAGCAGTAGATCTAGGGGGAACGGCTACACCTTC. Translated: CASSRSRGNGYTF.